Presented here are 24 T cell receptor beta chains from one specimen sequenced in a study of cytomegalovirus exposure and HLA in healthy donors. Use of 60 Vbeta and 13 Jbeta primers characterized the PCR. This table comes from immunoSEQ multiplex PCR, and its TCRdb copy is limited to in-frame clones, with some not included. The data hold 100,000 to 150,000 clones, with 80% observed a single time. The material sequenced was PBMCs. The receptors originated from a man aged 35-49 years in good health and CMV-seronegative.

The chain couples TRBV19 to TRBJ1-2, with D unclear. Germline V lookup: CDR1 LNHDA, CDR2 SQIVND (reference sequence). V was shortened by 1 base and J by 6 bases, with 9 bases between the two germline ends. The CDR3 is 13 amino acids. The CDR3 bases are TGTGCCAGTAGTATAGGTGCAGGTGATGGCTACACCTTC. Protein sequence: CASSIGAGDGYTF.

The chain couples TRBV5-6 to TRBJ2-1, with 11 bases that match TRBD1. After removal of 5 bases from V and 7 bases from J, the junction contained 11 bases not matched to a gene. Germline V lookup: CDR1 SGHDT, CDR2 YYEEEE. The CDR3 has 16 amino acids. The CDR3 coding sequence is TGTGCCAGCAGGCTCGGACAGGGGGCGGTATCAAATGAGCAGTTCTTC. This translates into CASRLGQGAVSNEQFF.

There are a few counts of this clone. The CDR3 region is CASSVASGLAGPKPETQYF. CDR3 coding DNA: TGTGCCAGTAGTGTTGCCTCGGGACTAGCGGGCCCGAAGCCAGAGACCCAGTACTTC. The chain uses TRBV19 and TRBJ2-5, with 12 bases lining up with TRBD2. The V segment lost 5 bases and the J segment 4 bases; nucleotides outside the gene matches: 17. The CDR3 totals 19 residues. Germline CDR1 LNHDA, CDR2 SQIVND (reference sequence).

This chain connects TRBV19 to TRBJ2-1; 10 bases match TRBD2. Germline V gene data show CDR1 as LNHDA and CDR2 as SQIVND (reference sequence). The J segment lost 15 bases and the V segment lost 6 bases, leaving 5 bases of the junction unmatched. The CDR3 length is 11 residues. The CDR3 sequence: CASSLAGVLFF. The CDR3 bases are TGTGCCAGTAGCCTAGCGGGGGTCCTGTTCTTC.

The J gene is TRBJ1-2, the V gene TRBV10-3; 7 nucleotides agree with TRBD1. Germline V gene lookup returns CDR1 ENHRY and CDR2 SYGVKD. J gave up 8 bases and V 0 bases, and 6 bases lay outside the gene matches. The CDR3 length is 14 residues. The CDR3: CAISESEGQRGYTF. The CDR3 bases are TGTGCCATCAGTGAGTCCGAGGGACAGAGGGGCTACACCTTC.

The CDR3 region has the DNA TGTGCCAGCAGTTACTCGGGACAGAACTCCTACGAGCAGTACTTC. It specifies CASSYSGQNSYEQYF. This chain joins TRBV6-6 and TRBJ2-7; 7 nucleotides line up with TRBD1. This CDR3 region has 15 residues. Germline V gene data show CDR1 as MNHNY and CDR2 as SVGAGI (reference sequence). J lost 0 bases, V lost 0 bases, and 2 bases had no gene match.

This chain links TRBV10-3 with TRBJ2-7; 7 bases align to TRBD1. The V gene end was trimmed by 1 base and the J gene end by 5 bases; junction bases not matched to a gene: 2. CDR3 length: 13 amino acids. Germline lookup yields CDR1 ENHRY and CDR2 SYGVKD. The CDR3 coding sequence is TGTGCCATCAGTGAGTATGGACAGGACGAGCAGTACTTC. Amino acid sequence: CAISEYGQDEQYF.

The chain recombines TRBV28 with TRBJ2-6; 11 positions match TRBD1. This CDR3 contains 17 residues. Germline CDR1 MDHEN, CDR2 SYDVKM. Trimming took 5 bases from V and 4 from J; bases not matched to a gene: 7. The CDR3 nucleotides are TGTGCCAGCAGTCCAGGGACAGGGGGGTTGGGGGCCAACGTCCTGACTTTC. Protein: CASSPGTGGLGANVLTF.

V and J are TRBV9 and TRBJ2-5; 10 nucleotides align to TRBD2. Germline loops: CDR1 SGDLS, CDR2 YYNGEE. Trimming at V came to 3 bases and at J to 5 bases, leaving 13 bases not matched to a gene. The CDR3 sequence is 17 residues long. The CDR3 region is CASSAGIISGGLETQYF. CDR3 in DNA: TGTGCCAGCAGCGCCGGGATAATTAGCGGGGGGCTCGAGACCCAGTACTTC.

The genes are TRBV28 and TRBJ1-1; D gene ambiguous. V dropped 3 bases and J dropped 0 bases, with 8 bases sitting between them. Germline V gene sequence: CDR1 MDHEN, CDR2 SYDVKM. This CDR3 region has 14 residues. CDR3: CASSLGRLNTEAFF. In DNA form, the CDR3 reads TGTGCCAGCAGTTTGGGCAGGTTGAACACTGAAGCTTTCTTT.

The rearrangement uses TRBV6-5 and TRBJ2-1; D perhaps matches TRBD2 (5 bases). From germline, CDR1 is MNHEY and CDR2 SVGAGI. V was clipped by 2 bases and J by 2 bases, with 10 bases between them. CDR3 length: 15 amino acids. The CDR3 loop reads CASSYGSGAYNEQFF. The CDR3 region has the DNA TGTGCCAGCAGTTACGGGTCCGGGGCCTACAATGAGCAGTTCTTC.

The CDR3 DNA is TGTGCCAGCAGTTACTCGCTAGCGTCCTACAATGAGCAGTTCTTC. It is translated as CASSYSLASYNEQFF. This chain links TRBV6-5 with TRBJ2-1; D perhaps matches TRBD2 (6 bases). V was clipped by 0 bases and J by 1 base, with 7 bases between them. This CDR3 comprises 15 residues. Looked up from germline, CDR1 is MNHEY and CDR2 is SVGAGI.

The chain has TRBV5-1 and TRBJ2-2; D gene ambiguous. Germline lookup yields CDR1 SGHRS and CDR2 YFSETQ. V gave up 0 bases and J gave up 0 bases, with 3 bases separating them. This CDR3 spans 14 amino acids. This CDR3 reads CASSLDTNTGELFF. The DNA of the CDR3 is TGCGCCAGCAGCTTGGATACGAACACCGGGGAGCTGTTTTTT.

V gene TRBV6-5 combines with J gene TRBJ2-2, with 7 bases that match TRBD2. Germline V gene data show CDR1 as MNHEY and CDR2 as SVGAGI. J gave up 4 bases and V 8 bases, and 7 bases lay outside the gene matches. This CDR3 spans 14 amino acids. The CDR3 sequence is CASRGEGGTGELFF. The CDR3 DNA follows: TGTGCCAGCCGAGGGGAGGGTGGCACCGGGGAGCTGTTTTTT.

The J gene is TRBJ2-5, the V gene TRBV27; the match to TRBD1 covers 8 bases. The germline V gene has CDR1 MNHEY and CDR2 SMNVEV (reference sequence). J gave up 2 bases and V 6 bases, and 17 bases lay outside the gene matches. The CDR3 loop spans 18 amino acids. The CDR3 nucleotides are TGTGCCAGCAGCCCTGGGGTGAGGGCAGGGGGCCGGCAAGAGACCCAGTACTTC. This encodes CASSPGVRAGGRQETQYF.

CDR3 loop: CAWSALTGNEQFF. The CDR3 DNA sequence: TGTGCCTGGAGCGCGCTAACCGGCAATGAGCAGTTCTTC. The rearrangement links TRBV30 to TRBJ2-1, with D hard to call. Germline CDR1 GTSNPN, CDR2 SVGIG (reference sequence). V was cut by 3 bases and J by 6 bases, with 12 bases left in between. The CDR3 runs to 13 residues.

The CDR3 coding sequence is TGTGCCTGGAGTGTTTTGACAGGGGGTTCGGGTGAGCAGTTCTTC. It encodes CAWSVLTGGSGEQFF. The chain joins TRBV30 to TRBJ2-1, with 9 bases lining up with TRBD1. Germline trimming cut 0 bases from V and 9 bases from J; bases unmatched to any gene: 9. The germline CDR1 and CDR2 sequences are GTSNPN and SVGIG (reference sequence). CDR3 size: 15 residues.

The rearrangement joins TRBV28 to TRBJ1-5, with TRBD1 identical over 11 bases. Germline trimming cut 0 bases from V and 0 bases from J; bases unmatched to any gene: 10. The V gene's germline CDR1 is MDHEN and CDR2 SYDVKM. This CDR3 is 20 amino acids long. In DNA, the CDR3 is TGTGCCAGCAGTTTATGGAAAGGACAGGGGGCGAGTTATAGCAATCAGCCCCAGCATTTT. It yields the protein CASSLWKGQGASYSNQPQHF.

The chain has TRBV5-4 and TRBJ1-6; weak D call: TRBD1 (5 bases). Trimming pared 2 bases from V and 5 bases from J, leaving 11 bases between. The CDR3 runs 15 residues. The V gene's germline CDR1 is SGHNT and CDR2 YYREEE (reference sequence). Here the CDR3 DNA reads TGTGCCAGCAGCTTTAATGCAGGGAATAATTCACCCCTCCACTTT. It yields the protein CASSFNAGNNSPLHF.

Turning to this clone: In the same sample, other DNA sequences code for this CDR3. The V and J genes are TRBV28 and TRBJ1-2, with no clear D. Trimming cost V 3 bases and J 4 bases, with 6 bases left between them. This CDR3 comprises 12 residues. Germline-derived CDR1 and CDR2 are MDHEN and SYDVKM. The CDR3 loop is CASSFSGYGYTF. The CDR3 DNA reads TGTGCCAGCAGTTTTTCGGGCTATGGCTACACCTTC.

This chain connects TRBV5-1 to TRBJ2-5, with 11 bases that match TRBD2. V trimming: 0 bases; J trimming: 5 bases; junction bases outside the gene matches: 3. CDR1 is SGHRS and CDR2 is YFSETQ in the germline V gene. CDR3 length equals 15 residues. CDR3 DNA: TGCGCCAGCAGCTTGGCCTCTAGCGGGGGGGAGACCCAGTACTTC. Translation gives CASSLASSGGETQYF.

This clone has just a few counts. The chain recombines TRBV6-6 with TRBJ1-1; D gene ambiguous. The CDR3 runs to 12 residues. V lost 0 bases and J 6 bases, leaving 5 bases between the germline ends. Germline CDR1 reads MNHNY; CDR2 reads SVGAGI (reference sequence). CDR3 amino acids: CASSYSRAEAFF. The DNA for the CDR3 is TGTGCCAGCAGTTACTCACGGGCTGAAGCTTTCTTT.

This rearrangement joins TRBV27 to TRBJ1-1; 7 nucleotides line up with TRBD1. The V and J ends lost 8 bases and 3 bases, in that order; junction bases with no gene match: 3. Germline V gene data show CDR1 as MNHEY and CDR2 as SMNVEV (reference sequence). CDR3 size: 12 residues. The CDR3 here is CASGDSYTEAFF. In nucleotides, the CDR3 is TGTGCCAGCGGGGACAGTTACACTGAAGCTTTCTTT.

This rearrangement joins TRBV28 to TRBJ2-7, with 7 bases lining up with TRBD2. With 7 bases clipped from V and 3 bases from J, the junction kept 12 bases outside the gene matches. The germline V gene encodes CDR1 MDHEN and CDR2 SYDVKM. The CDR3 is 15 residues long. CDR3 loop: CASTPGGPPGYEQYF. The CDR3 nucleotides read TGTGCCAGCACTCCGGGGGGTCCACCGGGCTACGAGCAGTACTTC.